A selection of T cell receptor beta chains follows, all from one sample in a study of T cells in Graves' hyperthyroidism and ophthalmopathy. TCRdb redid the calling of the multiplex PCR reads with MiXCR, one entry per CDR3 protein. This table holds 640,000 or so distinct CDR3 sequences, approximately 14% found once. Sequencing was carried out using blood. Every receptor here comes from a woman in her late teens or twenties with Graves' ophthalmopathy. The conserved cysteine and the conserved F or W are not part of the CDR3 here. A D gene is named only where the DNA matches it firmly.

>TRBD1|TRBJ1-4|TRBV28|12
ASSGDRVNEKLF
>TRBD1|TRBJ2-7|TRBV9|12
ASGEQGENYEQY
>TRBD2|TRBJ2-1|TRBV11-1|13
ASSTGLAIYNEQF
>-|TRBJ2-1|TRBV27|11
ASSFMRGNEQF
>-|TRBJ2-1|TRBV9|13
ASSVEPSGYNEQF
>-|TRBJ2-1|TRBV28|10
ASSHSYNEQF
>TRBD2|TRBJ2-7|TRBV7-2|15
ASSLVEAGGRGYEQY
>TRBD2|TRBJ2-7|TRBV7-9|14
ASSFLLAVSSYEQY
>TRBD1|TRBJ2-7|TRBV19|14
ASSSHRGRTIQEQY
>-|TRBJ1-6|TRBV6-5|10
ASSYSRGDLH
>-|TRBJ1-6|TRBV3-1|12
ASSRDRNDSPLH
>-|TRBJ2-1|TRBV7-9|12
ASRLSTGTDEQF
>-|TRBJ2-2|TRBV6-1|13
ASSEAGRITGELF
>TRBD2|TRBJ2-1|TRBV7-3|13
ASSKASGRWNEQF
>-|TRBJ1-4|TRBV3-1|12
ASSPSGSLGELF
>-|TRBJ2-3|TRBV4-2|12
ASSQEVAGDTQY
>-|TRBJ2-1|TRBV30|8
AWSGTEQF
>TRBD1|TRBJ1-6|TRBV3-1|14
ASSPIVAGGHSPLH
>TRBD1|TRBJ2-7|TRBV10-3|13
AISSSGQVSYEQY
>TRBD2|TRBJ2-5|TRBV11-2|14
ASSPRPSGEQETQY
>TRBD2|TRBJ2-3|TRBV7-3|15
ASSLTGGTSRTDTQY
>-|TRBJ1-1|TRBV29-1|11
SVARGMNTEAF
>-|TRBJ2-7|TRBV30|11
AWSVGQGNEQY
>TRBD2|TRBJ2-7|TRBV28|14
ASSLGGLAASYEQY
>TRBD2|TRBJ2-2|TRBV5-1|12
ASGTSGNTGELF
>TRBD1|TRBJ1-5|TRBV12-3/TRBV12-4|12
ASRVGQLNQPQH
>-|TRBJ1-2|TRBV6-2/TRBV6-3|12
ASSYETDNYGYT
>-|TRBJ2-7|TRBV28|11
ASRRIGGYEQY
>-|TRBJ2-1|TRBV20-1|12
SARSGRYYNEQF
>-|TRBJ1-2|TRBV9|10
AIPAGLYGYT
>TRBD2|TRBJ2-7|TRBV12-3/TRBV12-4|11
ASRAGDNYEQY
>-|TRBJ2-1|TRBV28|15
ASSLSFQDSFGVEQF
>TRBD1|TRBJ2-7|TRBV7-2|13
ASSSGQGIFYEQY
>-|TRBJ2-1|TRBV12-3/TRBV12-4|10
ASTQGGHEQF
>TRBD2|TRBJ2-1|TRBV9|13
ASSPSRASGNGEF
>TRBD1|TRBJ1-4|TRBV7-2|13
ASSLGGTANEKLF
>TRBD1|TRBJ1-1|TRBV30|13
AWSGPGTGWTEAF
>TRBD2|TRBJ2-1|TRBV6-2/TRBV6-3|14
ASSYRSSGRGDEQF
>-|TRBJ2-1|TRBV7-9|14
ASSLIQLGEYNEQF
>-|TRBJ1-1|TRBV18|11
ASSREAGREAF
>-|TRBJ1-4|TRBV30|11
ATFPPFNEKLF
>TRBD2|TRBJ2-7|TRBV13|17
ASSATGTSGSGNSYEQY